The 13 T cell receptor beta chains below were found in one sample sequenced in a study of blood T cell repertoires in COVID-19. Profiling relied on immunoSEQ multiplex PCR, and the TCRdb table lists in-frame clones only, not all of them. The table lists over 60,000 clones, 70% to 90% of them singletons. The sample comprised peripheral blood. Receptors were obtained from a man aged 70-80 years with active or convalescent COVID-19.

Remarks on this clone: The CDR3 does not close with the conserved phenylalanine or tryptophan, likely indicating a read error. The gene calls are TRBV30 and TRBJ2-7; a possible D gene is TRBD2 (6 bases). This CDR3 region has 13 residues. Germline values: CDR1 GTSNPN, CDR2 SVGIG (reference sequence). V lost 3 bases and J 7 bases, leaving 16 bases between the germline ends. In DNA, the CDR3 is TGTGCCTGGAGCCGTGGGCAGGGAGGAGAGCAGTACCTC. Translation: CAWSRGQGGEQYL.

This rearrangement joins TRBV24-1 to TRBJ2-1; no firm D call. V dropped 3 bases and J dropped 5 bases, with 10 bases sitting between them. Germline V gene lookup returns CDR1 KGHDR and CDR2 SFDVKD. CDR3 length: 14 amino acids. The chain's CDR3 is CATSDMRPDNEQFF. The CDR3 DNA is TGTGCCACCAGTGATATGAGGCCCGACAATGAGCAGTTCTTC.

The sample holds one count of this clone. V usage is TRBV30 and J usage is TRBJ1-4; D may be TRBD1 (6 bases). CDR3 length: 13 residues. CDR1 GTSNPN and CDR2 SVGIG come from the germline V gene (reference sequence). Deletions cut 2 bases from V and 8 bases from J, with 12 bases between. In DNA, the CDR3 is TGTGCCTGGAGTCAACGGGGGGGCGAAAAACTGTTTTTT. Translating it yields CAWSQRGGEKLFF.

The genes are TRBV24-1 and TRBJ1-1; 9 nucleotides agree with TRBD1. The V gene end was trimmed by 4 bases and the J gene end by 5 bases; junction bases not matched to a gene: 4. The CDR3 is 14 amino acids. CDR1 is KGHDR and CDR2 is SFDVKD in the germline V gene. CDR3 in amino acids: CATSDPGTGTEAFF. CDR3 sequence (DNA): TGTGCCACCAGTGACCCCGGGACAGGGACTGAAGCTTTCTTT.

This clone occurred once. The chain is built from TRBV6-4 and TRBJ1-6, with a weak D call TRBD1 (6 bases). Trimming pared 3 bases from V and 9 bases from J, leaving 15 bases between. The CDR3 has 15 amino acids. Germline-derived CDR1 and CDR2 are MRHNA and SNTAGT. As DNA, the CDR3 is TGTGCCAGCAGTGAACAGGGCGTTCTGGGTTCACCCCTCCACTTT. Translated: CASSEQGVLGSPLHF.

This rearrangement joins TRBV6-5 to TRBJ1-6, with TRBD1 matching 7 bases. The germline gives CDR1 MNHEY, CDR2 SVGAGI. The CDR3 is 14 residues long. V lost 8 bases to trimming and J lost 3 bases; unmatched junction nucleotides: 4. CDR3 loop: CASLRQGYNSPLHF. The CDR3 DNA sequence: TGTGCCAGCCTGAGACAGGGCTATAATTCACCCCTCCACTTT.

The rearrangement joins TRBV30 to TRBJ1-2; a weak D match, TRBD1 (6 bases). CDR3 length equals 15 residues. Trimming took 1 base from V and 2 from J, leaving 14 bases between them. CDR1 is GTSNPN and CDR2 is SVGIG in the germline V gene (reference sequence). In DNA, the CDR3 is TGTGCCTGGAGTGCCTCGGGAGGGGGGAACTATGGCTACACCTTC. Translating it yields CAWSASGGGNYGYTF.

The chain joins TRBV5-1 to TRBJ2-7, with 9 bases that match TRBD1. J was trimmed by 0 bases and V by 4 bases; bases with no gene match: 5. The CDR3 extends over 15 amino acids. CDR1 and CDR2 (germline): SGHRS, YFSETQ. Here the CDR3 DNA reads TGCGCCAGCAGCATGGGACAGGGCAGCTCCTACGAGCAGTACTTC. This translates into CASSMGQGSSYEQYF.

The rearrangement uses TRBV30 and TRBJ2-1; D uncertain. The V gene's germline CDR1 is GTSNPN and CDR2 SVGIG (reference sequence). This CDR3 contains 14 residues. With 2 bases removed from V and 9 bases from J, the gap between germline ends came to 17 bases. CDR3 protein: CAWSFGGVIGEQFF. The CDR3 DNA reads as TGTGCCTGGAGTTTTGGCGGCGTGATTGGTGAGCAGTTCTTC.

The CDR3 sequence is CASSYEVTGELFF. CDR3 bases: TGTGCCAGCAGCTATGAGGTCACCGGGGAGCTGTTTTTT. The rearrangement uses TRBV11-2 and TRBJ2-2, with D hard to call. Trimming shortened V by 4 bases and J by 4 bases, and 7 bases separated the two germline ends. The germline CDR1 and CDR2 sequences are SGHAT and FQNNGV. The CDR3 is 13 amino acids.

The rearrangement joins TRBV6-2 or TRBV6-3 to TRBJ2-1; 8 bases map to TRBD2. The CDR3 contains 14 residues. The ends lost 4 bases at V and 4 bases at J; junction bases unmatched: 3. Germline CDR1 and CDR2: MNHEY and SVGEGT. The CDR3 region has the DNA TGTGCCAGCAGTTGGGCGGGAGGTTACAATGAGCAGTTCTTC. This codes for CASSWAGGYNEQFF.

The J gene is TRBJ1-3, the V gene TRBV27; the D is unclear. The CDR3 contains 14 residues. Trimming left V 3 bases short and J 0 bases short, with 6 bases between. Germline V gene lookup returns CDR1 MNHEY and CDR2 SMNVEV (reference sequence). The CDR3 reads CASSFSPSGNTIYF. The CDR3, as DNA: TGTGCCAGCAGTTTCTCCCCCTCTGGAAACACCATATATTTT.

The chain has TRBV5-1 and TRBJ2-5, with D unclear. Trimming removed 0 bases at V and 4 bases at J, with 10 bases between. The CDR3 is made up of 14 amino acids. Germline CDR1 and CDR2: SGHRS and YFSETQ. CDR3 DNA sequence: TGCGCCAGCAGCTTGGGGTTAACCGGAGAGACCCAGTACTTC. This translates into CASSLGLTGETQYF.